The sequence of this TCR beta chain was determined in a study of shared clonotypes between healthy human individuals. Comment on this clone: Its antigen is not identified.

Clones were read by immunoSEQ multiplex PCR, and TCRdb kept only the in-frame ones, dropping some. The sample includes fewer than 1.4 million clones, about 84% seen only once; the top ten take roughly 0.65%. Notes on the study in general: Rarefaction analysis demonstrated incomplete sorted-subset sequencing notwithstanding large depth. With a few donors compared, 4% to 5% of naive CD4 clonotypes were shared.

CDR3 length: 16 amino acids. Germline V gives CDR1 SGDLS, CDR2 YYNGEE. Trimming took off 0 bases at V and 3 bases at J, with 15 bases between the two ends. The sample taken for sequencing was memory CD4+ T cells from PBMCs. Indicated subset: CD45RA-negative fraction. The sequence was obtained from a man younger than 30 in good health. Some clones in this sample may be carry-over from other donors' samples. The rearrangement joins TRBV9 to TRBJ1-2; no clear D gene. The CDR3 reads CASSVGISLTYYGYTF. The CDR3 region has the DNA TGTGCCAGCAGCGTAGGGATCTCACTTACTTACTATGGCTACACCTTC.